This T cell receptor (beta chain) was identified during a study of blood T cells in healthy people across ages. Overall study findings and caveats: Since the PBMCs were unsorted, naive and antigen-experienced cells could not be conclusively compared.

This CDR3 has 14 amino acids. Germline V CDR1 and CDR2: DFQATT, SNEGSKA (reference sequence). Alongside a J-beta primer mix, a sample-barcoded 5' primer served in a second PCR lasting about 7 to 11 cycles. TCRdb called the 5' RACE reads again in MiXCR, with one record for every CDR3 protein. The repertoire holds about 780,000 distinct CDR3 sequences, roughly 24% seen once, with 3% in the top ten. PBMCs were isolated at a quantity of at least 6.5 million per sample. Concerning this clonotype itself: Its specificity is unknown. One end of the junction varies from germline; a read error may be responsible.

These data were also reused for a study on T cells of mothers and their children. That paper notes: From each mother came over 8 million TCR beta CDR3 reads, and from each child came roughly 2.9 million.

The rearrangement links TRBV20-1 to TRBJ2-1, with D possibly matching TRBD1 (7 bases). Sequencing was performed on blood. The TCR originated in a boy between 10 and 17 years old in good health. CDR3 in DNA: TGCAGCGCCATCCGGGGGACAGCTTACAATGAGCGGTTCTTC. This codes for CSAIRGTAYNERFF.